This T cell receptor (beta chain) stems from a study of OX40 agonist ivuxolimab in advanced cancers. For the wider study: Ivuxolimab, which targeted the costimulatory receptor OX40 (CD134), was an agonistic, fully human IgG2 monoclonal antibody. Intravenous ivuxolimab was administered to patients every 2 weeks at six dose levels: 0.01, 0.1, 0.3, 1.5, 3 and 10 mg/kg. Of the approximately 50 dose-escalation patients, hepatocellular carcinoma was present in about 20, melanoma in roughly 15, renal cell carcinoma in 9 and head and neck cancer in 9. The dose-escalation cohort was 82.7% male with a mean age of approximately 60 years, ranging from about 23 to 85. Patients were allowed to have had prior anti-PD-1, anti-PD-L1 or anti-CTLA-4 therapy, and approximately 41% of the dose-escalation patients had previously received checkpoint inhibitors. Partial responses occurred in three dose-escalation patients, of whom one had hepatocellular carcinoma and two had cutaneous melanoma. Peripheral TCRbeta sequencing aimed to test whether ivuxolimab altered TCR sequence diversity and caused clonal T-cell expansion. The paper covers the monotherapy dose-escalation part of the phase I ivuxolimab trial, which included N = 52 patients. Study-wide findings and limitations: In the 0.1-3.0 mg/kg groups, partial responders were among the patients with the lowest normalized peripheral clonal expansion, particularly in CD8+ T cells. At doses of 0.1 to 3.0 mg/kg, clonal expansion of both CD4+ and CD8+ blood T cells was observed from baseline to week 6. After ivuxolimab, CD8+ T cells had more expanded clones than CD4+ T cells on average. Low levels of normalized T-cell clonal expansion were also seen in some nonresponding patients. The antigen specificity of the clonally expanded peripheral T cells was not determined.

For sequencing of the TCRbeta CDR3 region, genomic DNA was extracted from the sorted cells. The immunoSEQ Assay was used to sequence the TCRbeta CDR3 regions. Held by TCRdb, this immuneACCESS table contains in-frame sequences only and omits some clones. Under half of the omission traces to an unresolved V gene where checked; the cause of the rest is unknown. This sample holds under 85,000 clones; 85% to 95% were observed only once. The ten biggest clones cover 0.55% to 0.7% of the sample. Looking up the germline V gene yields CDR1 MDHEN and CDR2 SYDVKM. V has 5 bases trimmed and J has 2 bases trimmed; junction bases matching no gene number 8. The CDR3 spans 15 residues, from the cysteine through the phenylalanine. Kept here is only the CDR3 DNA, which spans 45 bases and is read in frame from base 1. This clone appeared once. What antigen it recognizes has not been identified. Per-base qualities were not stored, and no clone one base away is much larger.

The trial excluded patients who had a history of autoimmune disease or were on systemic immunosuppression. Peripheral blood for TCR sequencing was drawn from every dose cohort at baseline, at cycle 4 day 1 and at cycle 7 day 1. Samples came from an open-label, multicenter, first-in-human phase I dose-escalation trial of ivuxolimab. Adults with locally advanced or metastatic melanoma, renal cell carcinoma, hepatocellular carcinoma or head and neck squamous cell carcinoma were enrolled in the trial. CD4+ and CD8+ T cells were sorted separately from peripheral blood before TCR sequencing. The input for sequencing was CD4+ or CD8+ T cells sorted from blood, taken in a trial of the OX40 agonist ivuxolimab. The sequence is built from TRBV28 and TRBJ2-5; the junction holds 7 bases that match TRBD2. The sequence was collected from an adult with an advanced solid tumor such as melanoma, head and neck, liver or kidney cancer. The DNA sequence follows: TGTGCCAGCAGTGTCAGCGGGAACCTACAAGAGACCCAGTACTTC. Its protein product is CASSVSGNLQETQYF. The entire variable domain, with the stretches around the CDR3 drawn from the reference TRBV28 and TRBJ2-5 proteins, is DVKVTQSSRYLVKRTGEKVFLECVQDMDHENMFWYRQDPGLGLRLIYFSYDVKMKEKGDIPEGYSVSREKKERFSLILESASTNQTSMYLCASSVSGNLQETQYFGPGTRLLVL.